This TCR beta chain was retrieved from a study of blood T cell repertoires in COVID-19. Study-wide context: Sites in the United States, Italy and Spain provided acute and convalescent COVID-19 samples. The analysed material was cDNA or gDNA that came from T cells, B-cell-depleted T cells, or PBMCs.

Original processing methods: Counts of nucleated cells, estimated from reference gene primer amplification, were obtained. Profiled with immunoSEQ multiplex PCR; TCRdb holds only in-frame clones, not every one. For V, J and clone size, that table is used; D and trimming come from the DNA. The sample has approximately 400,000 clones, around 84% seen once. The sample was peripheral blood. This receptor was obtained from a human donor with acute or convalescent COVID-19. The donor label of this sample is uncertain.

The CDR3: CASSPRTGVRNSPLHF. As DNA, the CDR3 is TGTGCCAGCAGTCCCCGGACAGGGGTTAGGAATTCACCCCTCCACTTT. The rearrangement joins TRBV28 to TRBJ1-6; 9 nucleotides align to TRBD1. CDR3 length equals 16 residues. V was pared by 5 bases and J by 7 bases, with 9 bases of the junction left unmatched. Germline V CDR1 and CDR2: MDHEN, SYDVKM.